Following are 17 T cell receptor beta chains from one sample sequenced in a study of T cell responses to AZD1222 COVID-19 vaccine. Sequenced by immunoSEQ multiplex PCR; TCRdb stores in-frame clones only, minus some. The table records fewer than 120,000 clones, roughly 90% of them present only once. The source material was peripheral blood, sampled 28 days after the second AZD1222 dose. All receptors derive from an adult who received the AZD1222 COVID-19 vaccine.

About this clone itself: The sample has other DNA sequences that encode this CDR3 too. CDR3 bases: TGTGCCAGCAGCTTAACTGGCAATCAGCCCCAGCATTTT. Encoded protein: CASSLTGNQPQHF. The rearrangement links TRBV7-3 to TRBJ1-5; D is ambiguous. Germline V gene sequence: CDR1 SGHTA, CDR2 FQGTGA. V lost 0 bases and J 2 bases, leaving 2 bases between the germline ends. This CDR3 has 13 residues.

The chain uses TRBV5-4 and TRBJ2-1; D remains unclear. In germline, CDR1 is SGHNT, CDR2 YYREEE (reference sequence). The CDR3 loop spans 11 amino acids. Trimming left V 1 base short and J 9 bases short, with 5 bases between. Here the CDR3 reads CASSLSREQFF. The CDR3, as DNA: TGTGCCAGCAGCTTGTCACGTGAGCAGTTCTTC.

The rearrangement uses TRBV7-9 and TRBJ2-3, with D unclear. Germline V CDR1 and CDR2: SEHNR, FQNEAQ (reference sequence). The CDR3 is 15 residues long. The V gene lost 5 bases and the J gene lost 7 bases, with 19 bases spanning the gap. The CDR3 DNA reads as TGTGCCAGCAGCCCCCTGCTTTGGCGCGATTATACGCAGTATTTT. Its translation: CASSPLLWRDYTQYF.

V is TRBV5-1 and J is TRBJ2-7; the match to TRBD2 covers 10 bases. The CDR3 has 16 residues. From germline, CDR1 is SGHRS and CDR2 YFSETQ. With 4 bases clipped from V and 2 bases from J, the junction kept 9 bases outside the gene matches. CDR3 coding DNA: TGCGCCAGCAGCGTCGGCTCTAGCGGGGGCCCCTACGAGCAGTACTTC. Translated, it gives CASSVGSSGGPYEQYF.

The CDR3 DNA is TGTGCCAGCAGGGGTCTGTCCGGGACAGAAAAATACGAGCAGTACTTC. Protein product: CASRGLSGTEKYEQYF. The gene calls are TRBV6-6 and TRBJ2-7, with 7 bases matching TRBD1. This CDR3 comprises 16 residues. V was pared by 6 bases and J by 4 bases, with 15 bases of the junction left unmatched. Per the germline V gene, CDR1 is MNHNY and CDR2 is SVGAGI (reference sequence).

CDR3 DNA sequence: TGTGCCAGCACATGGGAGAGCAATCAGCCCCAGCATTTT. Protein: CASTWESNQPQHF. The rearrangement joins TRBV2 to TRBJ1-5; D gene ambiguous. Germline V lookup: CDR1 SNHLY, CDR2 FYNNEI. CDR3 length equals 13 residues. The germline V and J ends were trimmed by 7 bases and 1 base, with 8 bases remaining between them.

This clone was observed a few times. This rearrangement joins TRBV5-4 to TRBJ2-1, with D uncertain. This CDR3 is 14 amino acids long. Germline lookup yields CDR1 SGHNT and CDR2 YYREEE (reference sequence). The germline V and J ends were trimmed by 4 bases and 5 bases, with 13 bases remaining between them. CDR3 sequence: CASSPPPPDNEQFF. The DNA for the CDR3 is TGTGCCAGCAGCCCCCCCCCGCCGGACAATGAGCAGTTCTTC.

This rearrangement joins TRBV19 to TRBJ2-3; 7 nucleotides agree with TRBD1. The CDR3 loop spans 15 amino acids. The germline V gene has CDR1 LNHDA and CDR2 SQIVND (reference sequence). V lost 6 bases and J lost 8; bases outside the gene matches: 14. CDR3 residues: CASRSTGRAFVTQYF. As DNA, the CDR3 is TGTGCCAGTAGATCGACAGGGCGTGCGTTTGTTACGCAGTATTTT.

The chain uses TRBV10-2 and TRBJ2-5; 8 bases match TRBD2. Germline CDR1 and CDR2: WSHSY and SAAADI. The ends lost 6 bases at V and 5 bases at J; junction bases unmatched: 8. CDR3 length: 14 residues. The CDR3 sequence is CASSRSGGRETQYF. The CDR3 DNA follows: TGCGCCAGCAGCCGTTCGGGGGGGCGGGAGACCCAGTACTTC.

The chain joins TRBV19 to TRBJ2-7; TRBD1 matches at 8 bases. The CDR3 runs to 14 residues. The ends lost 5 bases at V and 3 bases at J; junction bases unmatched: 6. The germline V gene has CDR1 LNHDA and CDR2 SQIVND (reference sequence). CDR3 nucleotide sequence: TGTGCCAGTAGTGGGGGACAGGAGAACTACGAGCAGTACTTC. Amino acids: CASSGGQENYEQYF.

The rearrangement links TRBV12-2 to TRBJ1-4. TRBV12-2 constitutes a pseudogene. There are 13 residues in the CDR3. Here the CDR3 reads CASRIRRNEKLFF. CDR3 DNA sequence: TGTGCAAGTCGTATTAGAAGAAATGAAAAACTGTTTTTT.

V gene TRBV5-1 combines with J gene TRBJ2-1, with 12 bases that match TRBD2. This CDR3 is 15 amino acids long. V gave up 5 bases and J gave up 8 bases; unmatched junction bases: 8. Germline lookup yields CDR1 SGHRS and CDR2 YFSETQ. The CDR3 here is CASRRLAGVQDEQFF. CDR3 nucleotides: TGCGCCAGCAGGCGACTAGCGGGAGTACAGGATGAGCAGTTCTTC.

The chain joins TRBV24-1 to TRBJ1-5, with D possibly TRBD1 on 5 matching bases. This CDR3 contains 14 residues. Germline V gene sequence: CDR1 KGHDR, CDR2 SFDVKD. The V end was cut by 4 bases, the J end by 5 bases, with 11 bases between. CDR3 in amino acids: CATSERQGDQPQHF. For the CDR3, the DNA is TGTGCCACCAGTGAACGTCAGGGAGATCAGCCCCAGCATTTT.

This clone was seen a single time. The chain carries TRBV19 and TRBJ2-4; the D is unclear. Germline V lookup: CDR1 LNHDA, CDR2 SQIVND (reference sequence). The V gene lost 6 bases and the J gene lost 5 bases, with 17 bases spanning the gap. The CDR3 is made up of 15 amino acids. The CDR3 is CASSPSRARQNIQYF. CDR3 nucleotides: TGTGCCAGTAGCCCATCAAGGGCTCGGCAAAACATTCAGTACTTC.

The V call is TRBV2, the J call TRBJ2-7; 8 nucleotides align to TRBD1. Germline-derived CDR1 and CDR2 are SNHLY and FYNNEI. This CDR3 spans 12 amino acids. V dropped 6 bases and J dropped 6; count of bases not matched to a gene: 4. The CDR3 loop reads CASSRQGFEQYF. CDR3 DNA sequence: TGTGCCAGCAGCCGACAGGGGTTCGAGCAGTACTTC.

V usage is TRBV18 and J usage is TRBJ1-2, with a tentative D call TRBD1 (5 bases). Trimming removed 3 bases from V and 4 bases from J, with 15 bases in between. The length of the CDR3 is 15 residues. Germline CDR1 KGHSH, CDR2 LQKENI. CDR3 DNA sequence: TGTGCCAGCTCACCGACAGCCAGGACTTTCTATGGCTACACCTTC. Protein sequence: CASSPTARTFYGYTF.

The rearrangement uses TRBV11-1 and TRBJ2-3, with 8 nucleotides matching TRBD1. This CDR3 contains 17 residues. V trimming: 0 bases; J trimming: 3 bases; junction bases outside the gene matches: 8. In germline, CDR1 is SGHAT, CDR2 FQDESV (reference sequence). In DNA, the CDR3 is TGTGCCAGCAGCTTAGCGGGACAGGCCCGTTCAACAGATACGCAGTATTTT. Translation: CASSLAGQARSTDTQYF.